A single sample is the source of the 26 T cell receptor beta chains below, sequenced in a study of blood T cell repertoires in COVID-19. The method was immunoSEQ multiplex PCR; TCRdb's version includes in-frame clones alone and lacks a portion of them. The data hold around 210,000 clones, with more than 80% observed a single time. Material for sequencing was peripheral blood. The receptors derive from a woman aged 80 or over with COVID-19, enrolled during active disease.

This clone has just a few counts. The chain employs TRBV7-8 and TRBJ1-4; TRBD1 aligns across 8 bases. The CDR3 consists of 14 residues. Trimming at V came to 3 bases and at J to 9 bases, leaving 6 bases not matched to a gene. Looked up from germline, CDR1 is SGHVS and CDR2 is FQNEAQ. The CDR3 sequence: CASSFQQGVKKLFF. CDR3 nucleotides: TGTGCCAGCAGCTTTCAACAGGGGGTAAAAAAACTGTTTTTT.

This clone was counted only a few times. This chain uses TRBV2 with TRBJ1-2; D gene ambiguous. The germline V and J ends were trimmed by 4 bases and 2 bases, with 8 bases remaining between them. This CDR3 region has 13 residues. Germline lookup yields CDR1 SNHLY and CDR2 FYNNEI. CDR3 region: CASSAQINYGYTF. In DNA form, the CDR3 reads TGTGCCAGCAGTGCACAGATAAACTATGGCTACACCTTC.

The V gene is TRBV14, the J gene TRBJ1-2; D may be TRBD1 (6 bases). Germline V lookup: CDR1 SGHDN, CDR2 FVKESK. This CDR3 contains 14 residues. Deletions cut 2 bases from V and 2 bases from J, with 9 bases between. As DNA, the CDR3 is TGTGCCAGCAGCCAACGGACAGTAAACTATGGCTACACCTTC. Its translation: CASSQRTVNYGYTF.

This chain uses TRBV3-1 (or the pseudogene TRBV3-2) with TRBJ1-3, with D possibly matching TRBD1 (5 bases). The CDR3 covers 17 residues. V lost 0 bases and J lost 6, with 18 bases in between. Germline values: CDR1 LGHDT, CDR2 YNNKEL (reference sequence). CDR3 in DNA: TGTGCCAGCAGCCAAGATCTCGGACACAGCACGCCAAACACCATATATTTT. Translation gives CASSQDLGHSTPNTIYF.

The V gene is TRBV7-8, the J gene TRBJ2-3; D gene uncertain. V was trimmed by 7 bases and J by 3 bases, leaving 20 bases between them. The CDR3 runs 16 residues. CDR1 is SGHVS and CDR2 is FQNEAQ in the germline V gene. The CDR3 spells CASTPRIPPETDTQYF. The CDR3 nucleotides are TGTGCCAGCACCCCTAGGATCCCTCCGGAGACAGATACGCAGTATTTT.

This chain links TRBV5-1 with TRBJ2-7, with 7 bases matching TRBD1. The CDR3 extends over 17 amino acids. The germline gives CDR1 SGHRS, CDR2 YFSETQ. V was pared by 0 bases and J by 3 bases, with 12 bases of the junction left unmatched. CDR3 sequence: CASSLAIIRGDSYEQYF. The CDR3, as DNA: TGCGCCAGCAGCTTGGCCATTATAAGAGGGGACAGCTACGAGCAGTACTTC.

The gene calls are TRBV3-1 (or the pseudogene TRBV3-2) and TRBJ2-5; maybe TRBD1 (5 bases). Trimming pared 11 bases from V and 3 bases from J, leaving 13 bases between. Germline CDR1 reads LGHDT; CDR2 reads YNNKEL (reference sequence). CDR3 length equals 12 residues. The CDR3 spells CAYGAAKETQYF. CDR3 coding DNA: TGTGCCTATGGGGCAGCTAAAGAGACCCAGTACTTC.

The chain joins TRBV5-1 to TRBJ2-1; D gene uncertain. The CDR3 extends over 15 amino acids. The V end was cut by 1 base, the J end by 4 bases, with 12 bases between. The germline V gene encodes CDR1 SGHRS and CDR2 YFSETQ. The CDR3 nucleotides read TGCGCCAGCAGCTTGAACCAGCCCAGGTACAATGAGCAGTTCTTC. The encoded protein is CASSLNQPRYNEQFF.

The V gene is TRBV5-4, the J gene TRBJ2-7; 13 bases fit TRBD2. The V gene end was trimmed by 4 bases and the J gene end by 3 bases; junction bases not matched to a gene: 4. CDR3 size: 15 residues. Per the germline V gene, CDR1 is SGHNT and CDR2 is YYREEE (reference sequence). Here the CDR3 reads CASSRRTSGGYEQYF. CDR3 sequence (DNA): TGTGCCAGCAGCCGTCGGACTAGCGGGGGCTACGAGCAGTACTTC.

The chain recombines TRBV25-1 with TRBJ1-1, with 8 bases that match TRBD1. Germline CDR1 MGHDK, CDR2 SYGVNS. This CDR3 has 12 amino acids. V was clipped by 3 bases and J by 9 bases; unmatched bases: 3. In DNA, the CDR3 is TGTGCCAGCAGTGATTGGACAGGGAAAGCTTTCTTT. Translating gives CASSDWTGKAFF. Full variable domain (remainder filled in from reference TRBV25-1 and TRBJ1-1): EADIYQTPRYLVIGTGKKITLECSQTMGHDKMYWYQQDPGMELHLIHYSYGVNSTEKGDLSSESTVSRIRTEHFPLTLESARPSHTSQYLCASSDWTGKAFFGQGTRLTVV.

This clone was picked up one time. The chain has TRBV27 and TRBJ2-1, with TRBD1 identical over 8 bases. Germline CDR1 reads MNHEY; CDR2 reads SMNVEV (reference sequence). Germline trimming cut 4 bases from V and 0 bases from J; bases unmatched to any gene: 11. The CDR3 sequence is 18 residues long. The CDR3 loop is CASSSLYRQGHSYNEQFF. CDR3 bases: TGTGCCAGCAGTTCCCTGTATAGACAGGGGCACTCCTACAATGAGCAGTTCTTC.

The chain couples TRBV2 to TRBJ2-3; D perhaps matches TRBD1 (6 bases). The CDR3 runs 14 residues. V dropped 7 bases and J dropped 0 bases, with 11 bases sitting between them. Per germline, CDR1 SNHLY and CDR2 FYNNEI. CDR3: CASTADRSTDTQYF. In DNA, the CDR3 is TGTGCCAGCACGGCGGACAGAAGCACAGATACGCAGTATTTT.

The chain couples TRBV9 to TRBJ2-5; TRBD1 agrees at 7 bases. Trimming cost V 4 bases and J 9 bases; bases outside gene matches: 9. The CDR3 is made up of 13 amino acids. CDR1 SGDLS and CDR2 YYNGEE come from the germline V gene. For the CDR3, the DNA is TGTGCCAGCAGCAGGGACAGTTCTATGGCCCAGTACTTC. Its translation: CASSRDSSMAQYF.

The chain couples TRBV6-5 to TRBJ1-5; 9 nucleotides agree with TRBD1. CDR1 and CDR2 (germline): MNHEY, SVGAGI. J lost 4 bases, V lost 6 bases, and 4 bases had no gene match. The CDR3 loop spans 14 amino acids. The DNA of the CDR3 is TGTGCCAGCAGACAGGGGGCGGAAAATCAGCCCCAGCATTTT. Its translation: CASRQGAENQPQHF.

The chain has TRBV5-4 and TRBJ1-5; perhaps TRBD1 as D (5 bases). This CDR3 contains 16 residues. Trimming removed 0 bases at V and 0 bases at J, with 10 bases between. Germline loops: CDR1 SGHNT, CDR2 YYREEE (reference sequence). The CDR3, as DNA: TGTGCCAGCAGCTTGGGGGGCGGGGTTAGCAATCAGCCCCAGCATTTT. It codes for CASSLGGGVSNQPQHF.

The J gene is TRBJ1-5, the V gene TRBV6-5; no clear D gene. V lost 4 bases to trimming and J lost 5 bases, with 12 bases between them. Germline assignment: CDR1 MNHEY and CDR2 SVGAGI. The CDR3 consists of 14 residues. The CDR3 sequence: CASSSPSRDQPQHF. CDR3 DNA sequence: TGTGCCAGCAGTTCCCCGAGTCGGGATCAGCCCCAGCATTTT.

The chain recombines TRBV20-1 with TRBJ2-3, with 9 positions matching TRBD2. Germline values: CDR1 DFQATT, CDR2 SNEGSKA (reference sequence). The CDR3 extends over 15 amino acids. V was clipped by 3 bases and J by 9 bases; unmatched bases: 13. The CDR3 spells CSASMGGRGPGTQYF. The CDR3 DNA is TGCAGTGCTAGTATGGGCGGGAGGGGGCCCGGAACGCAGTATTTT.

The J gene is TRBJ1-2, the V gene TRBV5-1; 10 bases line up with TRBD1. Per the germline V gene, CDR1 is SGHRS and CDR2 is YFSETQ. After removal of 0 bases from V and 7 bases from J, the junction contained 3 bases not matched to a gene. CDR3 length equals 14 residues. The CDR3 sequence is CASSLGQGAFGYTF. The CDR3 DNA reads TGCGCCAGCAGCTTGGGACAGGGGGCCTTTGGCTACACCTTC.

CDR3 coding DNA: TGTGCCAGCAGTTCGGGTGACACCGGGGAGCTGTTTTTT. It translates to CASSSGDTGELFF. The chain carries TRBV7-3 and TRBJ2-2; D is unresolved. The CDR3 consists of 13 residues. Germline V gives CDR1 SGHTA, CDR2 FQGTGA. The V end lost 6 bases, the J end lost 3 bases, and 8 bases lay between the germline ends.

The chain uses TRBV7-9 and TRBJ1-3; no clear D gene. CDR1 and CDR2 (germline): SEHNR, FQNEAQ (reference sequence). V was clipped by 4 bases and J by 2 bases, with 6 bases between them. This CDR3 comprises 13 residues. The CDR3 region has the DNA TGTGCCAGCAGCTCAACTGCTGGAAACACCATATATTTT. This codes for CASSSTAGNTIYF.

This chain uses TRBV13 with TRBJ1-3; the D is unclear. The CDR3 length is 14 residues. Germline V gene sequence: CDR1 PRHDT, CDR2 FYEKMQ (reference sequence). Between the trimmed V and J ends, which lost 6 bases and 0 bases, there was a span of 9 bases. Here the CDR3 reads CASRSRYSGNTIYF. The CDR3 coding sequence is TGTGCCAGCAGATCACGGTACTCTGGAAACACCATATATTTT. Full variable domain (outside the CDR3, taken from reference TRBV13 and TRBJ1-3): AAGVIQSPRHLIKEKRETATLKCYPIPRHDTVYWYQQGPGQDPQFLISFYEKMQSDKGSIPDRFSAQQFSDYHSELNMSSLELGDSALYFCASRSRYSGNTIYFGEGSWLTVV.

The J gene is TRBJ1-2, the V gene TRBV2; D remains unclear. Germline CDR1 reads SNHLY; CDR2 reads FYNNEI. The CDR3 contains 14 residues. V lost 5 bases and J 5 bases, leaving 15 bases between the germline ends. The CDR3 DNA reads as TGTGCCAGCAGTTCGGACGCCCGGGGTTATGGCTACACCTTC. Its protein product is CASSSDARGYGYTF.

The chain is built from TRBV21-1 and TRBJ1-5. TRBV21-1 has pseudogene status. CDR3 length: 16 amino acids. Here the CDR3 DNA reads TGTGCCAGCAGCAAAAGGCGGAGCTATAGCAATCAGCCCCAGCATTTT. Translating gives CASSKRRSYSNQPQHF.

The gene calls are TRBV3-1 (or the pseudogene TRBV3-2) and TRBJ1-6; perhaps TRBD1 as D (6 bases). This CDR3 is built from 14 residues. In germline, CDR1 is LGHDT, CDR2 YNNKEL (reference sequence). V was pared by 4 bases and J by 9 bases, with 13 bases between. CDR3 in DNA: TGTGCCAGCAGCCCCCGGGACACGACTTCACCCCTCCACTTT. It specifies CASSPRDTTSPLHF.

J is TRBJ2-1 and V is TRBV20-1, with D maybe TRBD1 (5 bases). This CDR3 is 10 amino acids long. Germline loops: CDR1 DFQATT, CDR2 SNEGSKA (reference sequence). The CDR3 DNA reads TGCAGCGCCCAGGGAAATGAGCAGTTCTTC. Translating gives CSAQGNEQFF.

A word on this clone: The same CDR3 is also encoded by other DNA sequences in this sample. The J gene is TRBJ1-1, the V gene TRBV3-1 (or the pseudogene TRBV3-2); TRBD1 is a possible D gene (6 bases). CDR1 is LGHDT and CDR2 is YNNKEL in the germline V gene (reference sequence). V lost 4 bases and J lost 1, with 7 bases in between. The CDR3 consists of 13 residues. CDR3 sequence reads: CASSLGGNTEAFF. CDR3 coding DNA: TGTGCCAGCAGCCTAGGGGGGAACACTGAAGCTTTCTTT.